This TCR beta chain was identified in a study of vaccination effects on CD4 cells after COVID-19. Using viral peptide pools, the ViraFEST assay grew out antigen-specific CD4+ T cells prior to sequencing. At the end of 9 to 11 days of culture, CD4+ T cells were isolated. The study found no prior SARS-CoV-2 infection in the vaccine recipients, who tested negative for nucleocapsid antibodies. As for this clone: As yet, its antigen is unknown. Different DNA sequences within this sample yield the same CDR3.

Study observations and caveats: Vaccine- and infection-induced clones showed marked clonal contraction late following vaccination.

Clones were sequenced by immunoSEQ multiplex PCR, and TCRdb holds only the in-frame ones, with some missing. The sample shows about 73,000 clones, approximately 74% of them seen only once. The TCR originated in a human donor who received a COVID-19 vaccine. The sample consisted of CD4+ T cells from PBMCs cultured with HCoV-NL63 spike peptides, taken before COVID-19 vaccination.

The CDR3 protein is CASSLLRGSTDTQYF. DNA of the CDR3: TGTGCCAGCAGCTTACTGCGGGGGAGCACAGATACGCAGTATTTT. The genes are TRBV11-2 and TRBJ2-3; 7 nucleotides match TRBD2. The CDR3 totals 15 residues. V trimming: 2 bases; J trimming: 0 bases; junction bases outside the gene matches: 2. Germline lookup yields CDR1 SGHAT and CDR2 FQNNGV.